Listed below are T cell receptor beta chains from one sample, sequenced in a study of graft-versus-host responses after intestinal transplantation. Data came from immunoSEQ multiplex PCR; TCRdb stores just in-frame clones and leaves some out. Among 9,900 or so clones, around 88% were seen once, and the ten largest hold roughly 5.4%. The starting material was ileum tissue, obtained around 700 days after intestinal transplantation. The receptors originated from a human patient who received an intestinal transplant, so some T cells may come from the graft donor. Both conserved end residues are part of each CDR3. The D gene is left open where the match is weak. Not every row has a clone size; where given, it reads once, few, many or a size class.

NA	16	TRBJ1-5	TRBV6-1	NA	CASSDWGLAVNQPQHF	TGTGCCAGCAGTGATTGGGGGCTGGCGGTGAATCAGCCCCAGCATTTT
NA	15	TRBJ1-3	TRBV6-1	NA	CASSAGPNIGNTIYF	TGTGCCAGCAGTGCAGGACCCAACATAGGAAACACCATATATTTT
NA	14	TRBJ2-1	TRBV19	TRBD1	CASSAGQGSGEQFF	TGTGCCAGTAGTGCGGGACAGGGTTCCGGTGAGCAGTTCTTC
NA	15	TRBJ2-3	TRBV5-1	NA	CASSLGVRVADTQYF	TGCGCCAGCAGCTTGGGAGTCAGGGTGGCAGATACGCAGTATTTT
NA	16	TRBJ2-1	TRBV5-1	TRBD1	CASSLVGQGAWHEQFF	TGCGCCAGCAGCTTGGTCGGGCAGGGGGCATGGCATGAGCAGTTCTTC
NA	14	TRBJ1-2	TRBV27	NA	CASSNRDGYYGYTF	TGTGCCAGCAGTAACAGGGACGGCTACTATGGCTACACCTTC
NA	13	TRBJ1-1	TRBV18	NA	CASSPRGNTEAFF	TGTGCCAGCTCACCGCGGGGGAACACTGAAGCTTTCTTT
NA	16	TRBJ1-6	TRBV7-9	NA	CASSHRETAKSSPLHF	TGTGCCAGCAGCCACCGCGAGACTGCTAAGAGTTCACCCCTCCACTTT
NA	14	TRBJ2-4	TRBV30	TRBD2	CAWGLGGAWNIQYF	TGTGCCTGGGGACTCGGGGGGGCATGGAACATTCAGTACTTC
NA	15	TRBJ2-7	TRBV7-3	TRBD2	CASSLGLAGDYEQYF	TGCGCCAGCAGCCTAGGACTAGCGGGGGACTACGAGCAGTACTTC
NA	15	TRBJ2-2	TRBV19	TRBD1	CASSIEGQDTGELFF	TGTGCCAGTAGTATCGAGGGACAGGACACCGGGGAGCTGTTTTTT
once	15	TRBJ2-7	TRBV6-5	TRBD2	CASTPGERETYEQYF	TGTGCCAGCACCCCAGGCGAGCGGGAGACCTACGAGCAGTACTTC
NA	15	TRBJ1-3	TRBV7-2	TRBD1	CASSRDRASGNTIYF	TGTGCCAGCAGCCGGGACAGGGCATCTGGAAACACCATATATTTT
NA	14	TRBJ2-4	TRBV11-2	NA	CASSLQGAKNIQYF	TGTGCCAGCAGCTTACAGGGAGCCAAAAACATTCAGTACTTC
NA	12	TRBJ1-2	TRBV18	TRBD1	CASSTTGGGCTF	TGTGCCAGCTCAACGACAGGGGGCGGCTGCACCTTC
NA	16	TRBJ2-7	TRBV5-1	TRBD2	CASSPIPAGDPYEQYF	TGCGCCAGCAGCCCGATCCCAGCGGGAGACCCCTACGAGCAGTACTTC
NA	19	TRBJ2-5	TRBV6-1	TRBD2	CASSEMHAAGGRTQETQYF	TGTGCCAGCAGTGAAATGCATGCGGCCGGCGGGAGGACCCAAGAGACCCAGTACTTC
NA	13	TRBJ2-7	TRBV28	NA	CASTRDGSYEQYF	TGTGCCAGCACTCGGGACGGTTCCTACGAGCAGTACTTC
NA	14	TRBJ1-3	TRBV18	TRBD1	CASSPQDRGNTIYF	TGTGCCAGCTCACCACAGGACAGGGGAAACACCATATATTTT
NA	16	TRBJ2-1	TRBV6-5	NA	CASSSQLQMGDNEQFF	TGTGCCAGCAGTTCTCAACTCCAGATGGGAGATAATGAGCAGTTCTTC
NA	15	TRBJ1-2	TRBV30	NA	CAWRRPGQTSNGYTF	TGTGCCTGGAGGAGACCTGGACAGACCAGCAATGGCTACACCTTC
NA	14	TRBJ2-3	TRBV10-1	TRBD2	CASSGSSGSVAQYF	TGCGCCAGCAGTGGTAGTAGCGGGAGTGTCGCGCAGTATTTT
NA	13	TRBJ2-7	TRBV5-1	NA	CASSLEFSYEQYF	TGCGCCAGCAGCTTGGAATTCTCCTACGAGCAGTACTTC
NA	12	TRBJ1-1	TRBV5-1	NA	CASSLPANEAFF	TGCGCCAGCAGCCTGCCGGCGAATGAGGCTTTCTTT
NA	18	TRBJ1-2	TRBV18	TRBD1	CASPTSPSGTGRWYGYTF	TGTGCCAGCCCGACATCGCCCTCAGGGACAGGACGTTGGTACGGCTACACCTTC
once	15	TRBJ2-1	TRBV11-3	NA	CASSLGSSSYNEQFF	TGTGCCAGCAGCTTGGGATCGTCCTCCTACAATGAGCAGTTCTTC
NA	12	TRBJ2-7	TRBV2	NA	CASSLTAYEQYF	TGTGCCAGCAGCCTTACAGCCTACGAGCAGTACTTC
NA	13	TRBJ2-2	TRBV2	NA	CASSESWTGELFF	TGTGCCAGCAGTGAAAGTTGGACCGGGGAGCTGTTTTTT
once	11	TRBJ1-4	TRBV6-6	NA	CASRDHEKLFF	TGTGCCAGCCGGGACCATGAAAAACTGTTTTTT
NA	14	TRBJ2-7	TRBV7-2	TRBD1	CASSLDRGSYEQYF	TGTGCCAGCAGCCTCGACAGGGGTTCCTACGAGCAGTACTTC
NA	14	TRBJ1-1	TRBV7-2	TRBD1	CASSPTGQALYTFF	TGTGCCAGCAGCCCTACAGGACAGGCTTTATATACTTTCTTT
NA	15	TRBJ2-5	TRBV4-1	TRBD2	CASRPNPSGGETQYF	TGCGCCAGCAGGCCGAACCCAAGCGGGGGGGAGACCCAGTACTTC
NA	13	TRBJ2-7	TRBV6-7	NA	CASSWSGTYEQYF	TGTGCCAGCAGTTGGAGCGGAACCTACGAGCAGTACTTC
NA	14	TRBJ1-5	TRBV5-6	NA	CASSRDRSDQPQHF	TGTGCCAGCAGCCGCGACAGGAGCGATCAGCCCCAGCATTTT
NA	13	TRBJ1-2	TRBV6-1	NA	CASSVDRNYGYTF	TGTGCCAGCAGTGTCGACAGGAACTATGGCTACACCTTC
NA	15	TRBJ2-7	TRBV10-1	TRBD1	CASSDPDRGLYEQYF	TGCGCCAGCAGTGACCCGGACAGGGGGCTGTACGAGCAGTACTTC